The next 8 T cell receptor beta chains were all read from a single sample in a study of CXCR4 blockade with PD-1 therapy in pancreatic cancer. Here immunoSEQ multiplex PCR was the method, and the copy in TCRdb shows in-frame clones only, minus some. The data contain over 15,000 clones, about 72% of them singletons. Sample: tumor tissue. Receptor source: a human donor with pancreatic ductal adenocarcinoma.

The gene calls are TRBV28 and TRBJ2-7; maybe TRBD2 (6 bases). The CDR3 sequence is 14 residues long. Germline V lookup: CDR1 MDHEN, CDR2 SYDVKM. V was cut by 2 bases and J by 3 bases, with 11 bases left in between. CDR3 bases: TGTGCCAGCAGTTTAGCTGGGACTGACTACGAGCAGTACTTC. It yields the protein CASSLAGTDYEQYF.

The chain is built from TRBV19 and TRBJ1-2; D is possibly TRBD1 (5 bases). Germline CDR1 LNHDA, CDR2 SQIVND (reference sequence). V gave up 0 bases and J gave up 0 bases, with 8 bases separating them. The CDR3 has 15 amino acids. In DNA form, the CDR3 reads TGTGCCAGTAGTATAGAAAGGGGTTCTAACTATGGCTACACCTTC. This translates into CASSIERGSNYGYTF.

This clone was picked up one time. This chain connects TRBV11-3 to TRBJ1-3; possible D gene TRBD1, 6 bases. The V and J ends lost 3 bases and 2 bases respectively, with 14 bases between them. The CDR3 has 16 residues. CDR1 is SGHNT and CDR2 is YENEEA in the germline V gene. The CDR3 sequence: CASSFQPDSTGNTIYF. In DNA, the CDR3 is TGTGCCAGCAGCTTCCAACCGGACAGCACTGGAAACACCATATATTTT.

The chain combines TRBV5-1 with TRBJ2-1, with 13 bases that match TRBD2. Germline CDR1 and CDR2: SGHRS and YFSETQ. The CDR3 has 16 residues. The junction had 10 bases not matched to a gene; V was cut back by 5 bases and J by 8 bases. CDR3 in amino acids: CASSSTSGRAVDEQFF. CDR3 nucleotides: TGCGCCAGCAGTTCCACTAGCGGGAGGGCCGTGGATGAGCAGTTCTTC.

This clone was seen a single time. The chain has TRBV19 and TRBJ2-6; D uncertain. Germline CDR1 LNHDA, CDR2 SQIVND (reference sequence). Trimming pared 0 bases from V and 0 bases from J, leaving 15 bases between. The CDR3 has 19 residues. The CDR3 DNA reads TGTGCCAGTAGTATAGACCCTGGGCAGGTCCACTCTGGGGCCAACGTCCTGACTTTC. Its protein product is CASSIDPGQVHSGANVLTF.

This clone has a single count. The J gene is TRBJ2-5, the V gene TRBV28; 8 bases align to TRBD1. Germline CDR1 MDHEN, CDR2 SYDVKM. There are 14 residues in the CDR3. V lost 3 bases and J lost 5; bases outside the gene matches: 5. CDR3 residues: CASSFNRGRETQYF. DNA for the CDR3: TGTGCCAGCAGTTTTAACAGGGGGAGGGAGACCCAGTACTTC.

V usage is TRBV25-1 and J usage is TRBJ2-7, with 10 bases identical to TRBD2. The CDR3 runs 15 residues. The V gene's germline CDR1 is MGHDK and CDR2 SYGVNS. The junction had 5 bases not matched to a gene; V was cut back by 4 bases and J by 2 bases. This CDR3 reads CASSVRLAGAYEQYF. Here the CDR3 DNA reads TGTGCCAGCAGTGTAAGACTAGCGGGCGCCTACGAGCAGTACTTC.

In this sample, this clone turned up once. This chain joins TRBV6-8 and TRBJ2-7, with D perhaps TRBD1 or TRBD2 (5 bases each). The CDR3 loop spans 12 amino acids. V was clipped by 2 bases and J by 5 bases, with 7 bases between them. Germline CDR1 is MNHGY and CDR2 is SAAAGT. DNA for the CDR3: TGTGCCAGCAGTTACGAGGGGAACGAGCAGTACTTC. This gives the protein CASSYEGNEQYF.